This TCR beta chain is from a study of tumor and adjacent non-tumor tissue in lung cancer. Study-level information: Histology: about a dozen adenocarcinoma, a couple of squamous cell carcinoma, 1 small cell lung cancer. Stage I to III disease affected about ten men and several women aged roughly 31 to 76.

Whole-study results and caveats: Tumor repertoires had a smaller top 100 clone share than normal lung. Tumor TCR diversity, when higher, was linked to shorter survival.

RNA was extracted from bulk tissue without any cell sorting. This non-tumor lung sample came from over 3 cm beyond the tumor edge. This CDR3 has 17 amino acids. Germline-derived CDR1 and CDR2 are MNHNS and SASEGT. To note about this clonotype: Antigen unknown. The junction shows a germline mismatch at one end, possibly a read error.

A modified ARM-PCR protocol with three rounds of nested PCR amplified TCRbeta. One entry per CDR3 protein results from TCRdb running MiXCR on the multiplex PCR reads. This table has about 90,000 distinct CDR3 sequences, around 76% appearing once. Sequencing input: distant non-tumor lung tissue. The sequence was collected from a woman aged 45 to 65 with non-small cell lung cancer. The chain employs TRBV6-1 and TRBJ1-6; 8 nucleotides line up with TRBD1. The DNA of the CDR3 is TGTGCCAGCAGTGAATTCGACAGGGGAACGGGAGGATCGCCCCCCCACTTT. Protein sequence: CASSEFDRGTGGSPPHF.